This entry is about one TCR beta chain. Donor samples were obtained from healthy Caucasian individuals from Russia, aged 6 to 90. Extraction of total RNA produced a minimum of 5 micrograms from each sample. The CDR3 length is 14 residues. With V trimmed by 3 bases and J by 3 bases, 4 bases remained unmatched. Per the germline V gene, CDR1 is SGHKS and CDR2 is YYEKEE (reference sequence). Combining a sample-barcoded 5' primer with a J-beta primer mix, a second PCR ran for 7 to 11 cycles. Every cDNA molecule bore a tag from a template-switch adaptor containing 12 random nucleotides. Each CDR3 protein is one row after TCRdb ran MiXCR on the 5' RACE reads. The sample includes roughly 1,800,000 distinct CDR3 sequences, less than 50% of them seen just once. These data are taken from a study of blood T cells in healthy people across ages.

This sequence was found in a woman aged 40 to 49 in good health. The sequenced sample was blood. The rearrangement uses TRBV5-5 and TRBJ1-2, with 8 bases fitting TRBD1. CDR3 DNA: TGTGCCAGCAGCTCGGGACAGGAAGACTATGGCTACACCTTC. Translation gives CASSSGQEDYGYTF.